The entry below describes one TCR beta chain. The data belong to a study of early T cells in non-severe SARS-CoV-2 infection. Unique molecular identifiers were added to individual cDNA molecules. A single record per CDR3 protein comes from TCRdb applying MiXCR to the 5' RACE reads. This sample yields just under 65,000 distinct CDR3 sequences, of which about 10% are seen a single time; roughly 12% belongs to the top ten. Germline V gives CDR1 SGHAT, CDR2 FQNNGV. CDR3 length: 14 residues. V gave up 6 bases and J gave up 1 base, with 12 bases separating them. The origin of this receptor is an adult who was a healthcare worker with PCR-confirmed SARS-CoV-2 infection or an uninfected control (not recorded which). Sequencing used whole blood, obtained at baseline. The chain has TRBV11-2 and TRBJ2-5; TRBD1 might be the D (6 bases). The CDR3: CASSRTGLQETQYF. CDR3 DNA sequence: TGTGCCAGCAGTCGAACAGGGCTCCAAGAGACCCAGTACTTC.